This record looks at one T cell receptor beta chain sequence and its context. Its target is not known. Looked up from germline, CDR1 is LGHNA and CDR2 is YSLEER. This CDR3 spans 18 amino acids. V lost 4 bases and J lost 4; bases outside the gene matches: 10. The repertoire was sequenced with immunoSEQ multiplex PCR; TCRdb's copy has only in-frame clones and lacks some. The profile covers about 68,000 clones, with roughly 90% appearing a single time and roughly 2.7% taken by the ten largest. The data stem from a study of lymphopenia after photon versus proton radiotherapy. Whole-study findings and limits: Larger post-nadir TCR diversity loss correlated inversely with survival in deceased patients.

This chain uses TRBV4-3 with TRBJ2-2; 12 nucleotides line up with TRBD1. The sequence was collected from a woman in her sixties or seventies with pancreatic cancer. The sample in question was peripheral blood, obtained from a patient treated with photon-based radiotherapy. CDR3: CASSPSLGTGGVTGELFF. As DNA, the CDR3 is TGCGCCAGCAGCCCGAGCCTCGGGACAGGGGGCGTCACCGGGGAGCTGTTTTTT.